This T cell receptor beta chain originates from a study of vaccination effects on CD4 cells after COVID-19. About the research overall: Relative to the second dose, post-vaccine samples were obtained a median of 72 days later. General observations from the study: Infection- and vaccine-induced clones contracted markedly late after vaccination.

Sequencing followed a ViraFEST assay step that expanded antigen-specific CD4+ T cells with viral peptide pools. CD4+ T cell isolation took place after 10 days of culture. Two doses of BNT162b2 or mRNA-1273 vaccine were administered to participants. Negative nucleocapsid antibody tests before and after vaccination confirmed no previous SARS-CoV-2 infection. Each culture well received roughly 1.9 million PBMC. These cells were then cultured in IMDM with 7.5 to 10 IU/ml IL-2 and roughly 10 ug/ml peptides. With respect to this clone: Its antigen is currently unknown.

The V gene's germline CDR1 is LNHNV and CDR2 YYDKDF (reference sequence). V was trimmed by 3 bases and J by 4 bases, leaving 9 bases between them. The CDR3 length is 14 residues. TCRdb keeps only in-frame clones here, not all; method: immunoSEQ multiplex PCR. The sample records about 38,000 clones, 70% to 85% being singletons. The rearrangement links TRBV15 to TRBJ1-4, with TRBD1 as a possible D gene (5 bases). This sequence originates from a human donor who received a COVID-19 vaccine. Some clones in this sample may be carry-over from other donors' samples. This sample comprised CD4+ T cells from PBMCs cultured with HCoV-NL63 spike peptides, obtained after COVID-19 vaccination. The CDR3 DNA is TGTGCCACCAGCAGGGGGCGAATTAATGAAAAACTGTTTTTT. It specifies CATSRGRINEKLFF.